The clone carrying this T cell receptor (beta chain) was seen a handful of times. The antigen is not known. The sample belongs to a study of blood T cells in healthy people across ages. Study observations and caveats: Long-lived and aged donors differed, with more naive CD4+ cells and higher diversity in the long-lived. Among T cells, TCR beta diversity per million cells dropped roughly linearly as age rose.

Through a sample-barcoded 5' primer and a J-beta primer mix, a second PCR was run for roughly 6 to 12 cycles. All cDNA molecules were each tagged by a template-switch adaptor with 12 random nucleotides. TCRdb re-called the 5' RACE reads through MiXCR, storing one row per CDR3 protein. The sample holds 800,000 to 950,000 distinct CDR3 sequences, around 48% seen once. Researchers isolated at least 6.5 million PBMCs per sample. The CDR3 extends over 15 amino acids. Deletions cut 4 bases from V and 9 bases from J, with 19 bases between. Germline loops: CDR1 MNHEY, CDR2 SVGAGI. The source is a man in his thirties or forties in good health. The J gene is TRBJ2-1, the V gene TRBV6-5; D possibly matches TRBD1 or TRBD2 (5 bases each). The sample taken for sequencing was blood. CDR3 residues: CASSLSSGAAIEQFF. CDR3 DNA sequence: TGTGCCAGCAGTTTAAGTTCCGGGGCCGCGATTGAGCAGTTCTTC.